A selection of T cell receptor beta chains follows, all from one sample in a study of regulatory T cells in long-lasting Graves disease. Via MiXCR, TCRdb re-called the multiplex PCR reads, giving one row per CDR3 protein. The table shows just over 600,000 distinct CDR3 sequences, with approximately 15% occurring only once. These data were also filed under a second study, of T cells in Graves' hyperthyroidism and ophthalmopathy.

The source material was peripheral blood mononuclear cells (PBMCs), sampled at new diagnosis, from a patient treated with antithyroid drugs. These receptors all stem from a woman in her 30s with Graves disease. The CDR3 runs from the conserved cysteine through the conserved F or W. The D gene is left open where the match is weak. The size of a clone is reported for some rows only, either as once, few or many, or as a class for expanded clones.

length | J | V | D | size | CDR3 | DNA
13 | TRBJ2-3 | TRBV28 | - | - | CASSSSTGDTQYF | TGTGCCAGCAGTTCATCAACTGGGGACACGCAGTATTTT
17 | TRBJ2-3 | TRBV2 | - | - | CAGSGPRPGGLTDTQYF | TGTGCCGGCAGCGGGCCCCGTCCGGGGGGCTTGACAGATACGCAGTATTTT
11 | TRBJ1-2 | TRBV29-1 | - | few | CSVARGDGYTF | TGCAGCGTGGCCCGGGGGGATGGCTACACCTTC
12 | TRBJ2-3 | TRBV20-1 | TRBD1 | many | CSSGQYTDTQYF | TGCAGCTCGGGACAGTACACAGATACGCAGTATTTT
15 | TRBJ2-3 | TRBV12-3/TRBV12-4 | - | many | CASSRWFDYTDTQYF | TGTGCCAGCAGTCGTTGGTTTGACTACACAGATACGCAGTATTTT
15 | TRBJ2-3 | TRBV11-2 | - | few | CASSLSPHATDTQYF | TGTGCCAGCAGCCTGAGCCCCCATGCCACAGATACGCAGTATTTT
14 | TRBJ2-1 | TRBV28 | - | many | CASSSTFGNNEQFF | TGTGCCAGCAGCTCCACCTTTGGCAACAATGAGCAGTTCTTC
14 | TRBJ2-5 | TRBV7-9 | - | many | CASSGWTGAMTQYF | TGTGCCAGCAGCGGATGGACGGGGGCGATGACCCAGTACTTC
16 | TRBJ2-7 | TRBV5-1 | - | few | CASSLAARPSSYEQYF | TGCGCCAGCAGCTTGGCCGCCAGGCCAAGCTCCTACGAGCAGTACTTC
14 | TRBJ2-7 | TRBV7-9 | - | - | CASSLGGISYEQYF | TGTGCCAGCAGCTTAGGGGGAATCTCCTACGAGCAGTACTTC
14 | TRBJ2-7 | TRBV2 | TRBD1 | many | CASRWTGLSYEQYF | TGTGCCAGCAGGTGGACAGGGCTAAGCTACGAGCAGTACTTC
11 | TRBJ1-2 | TRBV10-3 | - | - | CAISESGLLTF | TGTGCCATCAGTGAAAGCGGACTCCTAACCTTC
18 | TRBJ1-1 | TRBV28 | - | many | CASSFSGYEISWGTEAFF | TGTGCCAGCAGTTTCTCAGGGTACGAGATATCTTGGGGCACTGAAGCTTTCTTT
14 | TRBJ1-5 | TRBV2 | - | many | CATGGGIGNQPQHF | TGTGCCACCGGGGGCGGGATCGGCAATCAGCCCCAGCATTTT
19 | TRBJ2-6 | TRBV27 | TRBD2 | - | CASSFDGGRPLSGANVLTF | TGTGCCAGCAGTTTCGATGGCGGGAGGCCTCTCTCTGGGGCCAACGTCCTGACTTTC
14 | TRBJ2-1 | TRBV28 | - | many | CASRPAAKYNEQFF | TGTGCCAGCAGGCCAGCGGCTAAATACAATGAGCAGTTCTTC
15 | TRBJ2-5 | TRBV28 | TRBD1 | few | CASSSTGAGGETQYF | TGTGCCAGCAGTTCGACAGGGGCGGGTGGAGAGACCCAGTACTTC
19 | TRBJ2-3 | TRBV2 | TRBD1 | many | CASSPPGQGPPTSTDTQYF | TGTGCCAGCAGTCCTCCGGGACAGGGACCCCCTACTAGCACAGATACGCAGTATTTT
13 | TRBJ2-5 | TRBV19 | - | - | CASSILEQETQYF | TGTGCCAGTAGTATTCTGGAACAAGAGACCCAGTACTTC
16 | TRBJ1-3 | TRBV15 | TRBD1 | few | CATSRGTGDSGNTIYF | TGTGCCACCAGCAGAGGGACAGGCGACTCTGGAAACACCATATATTTT
17 | TRBJ1-5 | TRBV5-1 | - | many | CASSLFPSTESNQPQHF | TGCGCCAGCAGCTTGTTCCCCTCTACAGAAAGCAATCAGCCCCAGCATTTT
12 | TRBJ2-1 | TRBV29-1 | TRBD1 | - | CSVEGQGNEQFF | TGCAGCGTTGAAGGACAGGGAAATGAGCAGTTCTTC
20 | TRBJ2-6 | TRBV5-1 | TRBD2 | few | CASSSSYRLAGESGANVLTF | TGCGCCAGCAGCTCTAGCTATCGACTAGCGGGGGAATCTGGGGCCAACGTCCTGACTTTC
11 | TRBJ2-7 | TRBV12-3/TRBV12-4 | - | many | CASSFGREQYF | TGTGCCAGCAGTTTCGGTCGGGAGCAGTACTTC
12 | TRBJ1-5 | TRBV27 | - | many | CASGSPNQPQHF | TGTGCCAGCGGATCACCGAATCAGCCCCAGCATTTT
14 | TRBJ1-4 | TRBV30 | - | - | CAWSAILYGEKLFF | TGTGCCTGGAGTGCAATCCTTTACGGTGAAAAACTGTTTTTT
14 | TRBJ1-2 | TRBV10-3 | TRBD1 | few | CAISPGQGYGGYTF | TGTGCCATCAGTCCAGGACAGGGGTATGGTGGCTACACCTTC
15 | TRBJ1-2 | TRBV12-3/TRBV12-4 | TRBD1 | many | CASTSRDSLNYGYTF | TGTGCCAGCACCTCCCGGGACAGTTTAAACTATGGCTACACCTTC
14 | TRBJ2-2 | TRBV7-2 | - | - | CASSFRRVAGELFF | TGTGCCAGCAGCTTTCGCAGGGTCGCCGGGGAGCTGTTTTTT
14 | TRBJ2-2 | TRBV6-1 | - | - | CASSVRANTGELFF | TGTGCCAGCAGTGTGCGTGCGAACACCGGGGAGCTGTTTTTT
14 | TRBJ2-5 | TRBV20-1 | TRBD1 | many | CSARYGQGQETQYF | TGCAGTGCTAGATACGGACAGGGCCAAGAGACCCAGTACTTC
14 | TRBJ2-3 | TRBV2 | TRBD1 | many | CASSTGTGADTQYF | TGTGCCAGCAGCACCGGGACAGGGGCCGATACGCAGTATTTT
13 | TRBJ1-5 | TRBV2 | - | many | CASNRQPNQPQHF | TGTGCCAGCAATCGGCAGCCTAATCAGCCCCAGCATTTT
17 | TRBJ2-5 | TRBV10-2 | - | - | CASSVVPGGDPQETQYF | TGCGCCAGCAGTGTAGTGCCGGGCGGGGACCCACAAGAGACCCAGTACTTC
13 | TRBJ2-1 | TRBV27 | - | - | CASSWRLVSEQFF | TGTGCCAGCAGTTGGAGACTAGTTTCTGAGCAGTTCTTC
15 | TRBJ2-1 | TRBV7-2 | - | many | CASRNARTLYNEQFF | TGTGCCAGCAGAAACGCTCGTACCCTCTACAATGAGCAGTTCTTC
15 | TRBJ2-3 | TRBV10-3 | - | many | CAISDRSGNTDTQYF | TGTGCCATCAGTGATCGATCCGGGAACACAGATACGCAGTATTTT
13 | TRBJ2-2 | TRBV20-1 | - | - | CSAGGGDTGELFF | TGCAGTGCAGGAGGGGGCGACACCGGGGAGCTGTTTTTT
15 | TRBJ2-3 | TRBV11-1 | - | many | CASSLYNRGTDTQYF | TGTGCCAGCAGCTTATACAACAGGGGCACAGATACGCAGTATTTT
13 | TRBJ1-1 | TRBV29-1 | - | many | CSVERQMNTEAFF | TGCAGCGTTGAAAGGCAGATGAACACTGAAGCTTTCTTT
16 | TRBJ2-1 | TRBV6-1 | TRBD2 | few | CASTPRGTSGYNEQFF | TGTGCCAGCACACCAAGGGGGACTAGCGGGTACAATGAGCAGTTCTTC
15 | TRBJ1-1 | TRBV30 | TRBD1 | many | CAWTLGAGGHTEAFF | TGTGCCTGGACCCTTGGGGCAGGGGGGCACACTGAAGCTTTCTTT
14 | TRBJ1-2 | TRBV6-2/TRBV6-3 | - | few | CASTNTVPNYGYTF | TGTGCCAGCACTAATACAGTTCCTAACTATGGCTACACCTTC
16 | TRBJ2-3 | TRBV15 | - | - | CATSRNRDTSTDTQYF | TGTGCCACCAGCAGAAACAGGGACACTAGCACAGATACGCAGTATTTT
17 | TRBJ2-4 | TRBV3-1 | TRBD2 | - | CASSQVARLAGRNIQYF | TGTGCCAGCAGCCAAGTTGCCAGACTAGCGGGGAGAAACATTCAGTACTTC
15 | TRBJ1-2 | TRBV7-6 | TRBD1 | few | CASTYTPTGNYGYTF | TGTGCCAGCACCTATACCCCGACAGGGAACTATGGCTACACCTTC
13 | TRBJ1-2 | TRBV7-2 | - | many | CASSLQVFGGYTF | TGTGCCAGCAGCTTACAGGTTTTCGGGGGCTACACCTTC
13 | TRBJ1-1 | TRBV6-1 | - | few | CASSRDSEAEAFF | TGTGCCAGCAGCCGCGACAGTGAGGCTGAAGCTTTCTTT
14 | TRBJ2-5 | TRBV2 | - | few | CASTWGTTGETQYF | TGTGCCAGCACATGGGGGACGACCGGAGAGACCCAGTACTTC
15 | TRBJ1-6 | TRBV20-1 | - | many | CSARLYGTEDSPLHF | TGCAGTGCTAGACTTTACGGGACTGAGGATTCACCCCTCCACTTT
14 | TRBJ2-1 | TRBV6-2/TRBV6-3 | - | few | CASSYHESFNEQFF | TGTGCCAGCAGTTACCACGAAAGTTTCAATGAGCAGTTCTTC
14 | TRBJ1-1 | TRBV3-1 | - | few | CASSQVEGTTEAFF | TGTGCCAGCAGCCAAGTAGAGGGTACGACTGAAGCTTTCTTT
14 | TRBJ2-5 | TRBV9 | - | many | CASSPGLPEWSQYF | TGTGCCAGCAGCCCGGGACTCCCTGAGTGGTCCCAGTACTTC